This is a list of T cell receptor beta chains from one sample in a study of blood T cell repertoires in COVID-19. Produced via immunoSEQ multiplex PCR; TCRdb's table is partial and in-frame only. The repertoire holds around 190,000 clones, with around 85% as singletons. The sequencing input was peripheral blood. These receptors were taken from a woman aged 55-69 years with acute or convalescent COVID-19. Both conserved end residues are part of each CDR3. D genes are given only for firm matches. Size is omitted from some rows. Given values are once, few, many or a class for expanded clones.

NA | TRBD1 | TRBJ1-1 | TRBV28 | CASNTGGVTEAFF | TGTGCCAGCAACACAGGGGGCGTCACTGAAGCTTTCTTT
NA | NA | TRBJ1-3 | TRBV6-5 | CASSKSGGTGNTIYF | TGTGCCAGCAGCAAATCCGGGGGGACTGGAAACACCATATATTTT
NA | NA | TRBJ1-2 | TRBV6-5 | CASSYGEDYGYTF | TGTGCCAGCAGTTATGGCGAGGACTATGGCTACACCTTC
NA | NA | TRBJ2-1 | TRBV14 | CASSQVLGDEQFF | TGTGCCAGCAGCCAAGTCCTAGGGGATGAGCAGTTCTTC
once | TRBD1 | TRBJ1-1 | TRBV7-6 | CASSLAPNLQGGGEAFF | TGTGCCAGCAGCTTAGCCCCGAATCTCCAGGGGGGAGGTGAAGCTTTCTTT
NA | NA | TRBJ2-1 | TRBV5-1 | CASSLAGGVQVYEQFF | TGCGCCAGCAGCTTGGCCGGGGGAGTTCAGGTTTATGAGCAGTTCTTC
few | NA | TRBJ1-1 | TRBV7-2 | CASSPARVGTEAFF | TGTGCCAGCAGCCCGGCTCGGGTGGGCACTGAAGCTTTCTTT
NA | TRBD1 | TRBJ2-5 | TRBV7-2 | CASKTGGPQETQYF | TGTGCCAGCAAGACAGGGGGCCCCCAAGAGACCCAGTACTTC
few | TRBD1 | TRBJ1-6 | TRBV30 | CASQTGESPLHF | TGTGCCTCCCAGACAGGGGAATCACCCCTCCACTTT
few | NA | TRBJ2-5 | TRBV7-9 | CATSTETQYF | TGTGCCACTTCTACGGAGACCCAGTACTTC
NA | NA | TRBJ2-1 | TRBV7-8 | CASSLYANNEQFF | TGTGCCAGCAGCTTATACGCGAACAATGAGCAGTTCTTC
NA | NA | TRBJ1-3 | TRBV6-5 | CASSLDGESGNTIYF | TGTGCCAGCAGTCTCGACGGAGAGTCTGGAAACACCATATATTTT
NA | TRBD1 | TRBJ1-2 | TRBV23-1 | CASSQSGGQGPNYGYTF | TGCGCCAGCAGTCAATCGGGCGGACAGGGCCCTAACTATGGCTACACCTTC
NA | TRBD2 | TRBJ2-1 | TRBV27 | CASRIAGALNNEQFF | TGTGCCAGCAGGATAGCGGGAGCATTGAACAATGAGCAGTTCTTC
NA | NA | TRBJ1-1 | TRBV18 | CASSPGPDTEAFF | TGTGCCAGCTCACCAGGGCCCGACACTGAAGCTTTCTTT
NA | TRBD2 | TRBJ2-1 | TRBV7-9 | CASSPHGAGVYNEQFF | TGTGCCAGCAGCCCCCACGGGGCGGGAGTCTATAATGAGCAGTTCTTC
NA | NA | TRBJ1-2 | TRBV3-1/TRBV3-2 | CASSQPGYGYTF | TGTGCCAGCAGCCAACCGGGCTATGGCTACACCTTC
NA | NA | TRBJ1-5 | TRBV3-1/TRBV3-2 | CASSQGTNQPQHF | TGTGCCAGCAGCCAAGGAACTAATCAGCCCCAGCATTTT
NA | TRBD1 | TRBJ2-7 | TRBV6-5 | CASSTYRGSYEQYF | TGTGCCAGCAGTACCTACAGGGGATCCTACGAGCAGTACTTC
NA | TRBD1 | TRBJ1-2 | TRBV20-1 | CSASDRGDYGYTF | TGCAGTGCTAGTGACAGGGGTGACTATGGCTACACCTTC
once | NA | TRBJ1-2 | TRBV28 | CASSKRDYGYTF | TGTGCCAGCAGTAAGAGGGACTATGGCTACACCTTC
NA | NA | TRBJ2-5 | TRBV7-2 | CASSPGVSRETQYF | TGTGCCAGCAGCCCGGGGGTAAGCCGGGAGACCCAGTACTTC